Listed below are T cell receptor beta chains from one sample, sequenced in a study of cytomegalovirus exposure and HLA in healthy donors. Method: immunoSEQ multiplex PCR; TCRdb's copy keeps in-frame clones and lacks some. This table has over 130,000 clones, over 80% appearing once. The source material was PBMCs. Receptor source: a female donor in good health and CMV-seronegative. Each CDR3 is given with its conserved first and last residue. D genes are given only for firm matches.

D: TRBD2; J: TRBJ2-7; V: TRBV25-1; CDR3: CASSEYGTSGHGGEQYF
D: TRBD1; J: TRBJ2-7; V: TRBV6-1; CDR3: CASSDTGTGYEQYF
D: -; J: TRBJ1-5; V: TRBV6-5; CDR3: CASSRQGAGNQPQHF
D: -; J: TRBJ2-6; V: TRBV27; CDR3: CASSLSRLSGANVLTF
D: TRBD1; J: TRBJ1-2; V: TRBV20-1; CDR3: CSARTGHGYTF
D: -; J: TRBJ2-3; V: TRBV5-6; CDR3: CASSLWVGGPDTQYF
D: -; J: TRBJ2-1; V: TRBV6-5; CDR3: CASSYSGRGGEQFF
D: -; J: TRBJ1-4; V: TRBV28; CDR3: CASSFGSTGSEKLFF
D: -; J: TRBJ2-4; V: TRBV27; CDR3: CASSSRQVGASKNIQYF
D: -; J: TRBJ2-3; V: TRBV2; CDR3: CASSLDYPDTQYF
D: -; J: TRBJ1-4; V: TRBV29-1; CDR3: CSVVGAPSIGEKLFF
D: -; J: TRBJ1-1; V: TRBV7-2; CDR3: CASSPTGFAEAFF
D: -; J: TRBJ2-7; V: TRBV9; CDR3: CASSVDSHPSGEQYF
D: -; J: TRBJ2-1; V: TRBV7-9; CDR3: CASSLDYRDRFF
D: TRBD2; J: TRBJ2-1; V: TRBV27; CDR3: CASSATAGEAYNEQFF
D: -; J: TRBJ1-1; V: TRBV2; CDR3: CASSERGLVGEAFF
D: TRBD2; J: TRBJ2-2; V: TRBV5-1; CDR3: CASSLAEAGVTGELFF
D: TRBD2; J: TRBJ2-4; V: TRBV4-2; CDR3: CASSQGFRTSGLAKNIQYF
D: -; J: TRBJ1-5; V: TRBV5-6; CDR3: CASSLAGSNQPQHF
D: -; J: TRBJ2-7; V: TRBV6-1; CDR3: CASRTTSTLGYEQYF
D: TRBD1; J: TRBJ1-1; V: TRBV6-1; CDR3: CASSRDRDTEAFF
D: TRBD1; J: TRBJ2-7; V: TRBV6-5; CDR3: CASRAGQGGYEQYF
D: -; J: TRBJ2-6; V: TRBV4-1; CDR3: CASSQLEPTYSGANVLTF
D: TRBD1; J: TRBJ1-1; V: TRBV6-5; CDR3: CASSYGTGRNTEAFF
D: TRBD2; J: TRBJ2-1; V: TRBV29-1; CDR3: CSVQTIAGSRQNEQFF
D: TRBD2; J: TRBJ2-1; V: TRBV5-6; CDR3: CASSLVLTSGRIRDGQFF
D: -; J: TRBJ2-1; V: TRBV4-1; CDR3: CASSPHMTDSSYNEQFF
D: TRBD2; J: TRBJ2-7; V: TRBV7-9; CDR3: CASSLGGRSSGAYEQYF
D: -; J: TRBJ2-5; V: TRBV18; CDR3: CASSRLGGETQYF
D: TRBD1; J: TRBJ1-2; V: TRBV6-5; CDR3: CASRPTGQLFYGYTF
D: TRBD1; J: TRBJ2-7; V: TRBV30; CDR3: CASTGGPPYEQYF
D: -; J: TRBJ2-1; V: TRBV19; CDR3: CASSTDSQNEQFF
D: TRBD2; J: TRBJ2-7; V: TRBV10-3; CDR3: CAISPREGGKQYF
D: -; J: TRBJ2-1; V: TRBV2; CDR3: CASSLNSVSSYNEQFF
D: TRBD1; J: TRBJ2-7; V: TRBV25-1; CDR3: CASSRTGFSEQYF
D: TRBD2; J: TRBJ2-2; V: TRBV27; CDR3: CASSFIGTSGRKKGVGELFF
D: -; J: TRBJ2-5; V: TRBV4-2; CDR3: CASSQGPSSQETQYF
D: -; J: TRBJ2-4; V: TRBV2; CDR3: CASSPGTKNIQYF
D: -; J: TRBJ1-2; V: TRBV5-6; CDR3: CASSLGTGLANYGYTF
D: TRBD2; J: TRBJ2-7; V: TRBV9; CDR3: CASSVEGSGSTYEQYF
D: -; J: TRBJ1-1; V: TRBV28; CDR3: CASGGPVPNTEAFF
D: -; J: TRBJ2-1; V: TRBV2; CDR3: CASSGERTLHNEQFF
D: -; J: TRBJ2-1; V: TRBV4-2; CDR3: CASSPQLLGQNYNEQFF
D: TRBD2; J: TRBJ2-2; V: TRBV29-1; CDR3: CSVEGRSLAGAGELFF
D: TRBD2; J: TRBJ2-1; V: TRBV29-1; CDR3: CSPRVGASGRDEQFF
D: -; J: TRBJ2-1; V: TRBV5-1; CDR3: CASSSTTTSYNEQFF
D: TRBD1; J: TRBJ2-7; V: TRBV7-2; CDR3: CASSRQTGTYEQYF
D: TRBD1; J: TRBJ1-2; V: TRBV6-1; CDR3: CASSGWTGGDYGYTF
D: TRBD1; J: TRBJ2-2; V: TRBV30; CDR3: CAWSRTGIGGELFF
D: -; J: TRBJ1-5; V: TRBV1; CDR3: CTSSQFRQGNQPQHF
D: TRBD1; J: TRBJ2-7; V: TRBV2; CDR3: CASSVGRGPYEQYF
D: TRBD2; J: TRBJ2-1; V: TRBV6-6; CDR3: CASSSSGSTNEQFF
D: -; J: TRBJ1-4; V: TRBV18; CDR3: CASSPRGTNEKLFF